Below, 23 T cell receptor beta chains from the same sample are listed, as sequenced in a study of post-analysis software for immune sequencing data. The study, taken as a whole, reports: Controls had lower frequencies than patients of about 5 TRBV segments, which included TRBV5-6, TRBV5-1 and TRBV20-1.

No cognate antigen is known for these TCRs. Prepared libraries of TCR beta cDNA carried unique molecular identifiers. TCRdb reprocessed the PCR reads with MiXCR, giving one entry per CDR3 protein. The profile shows 750,000 to 950,000 distinct CDR3 sequences, roughly 50% of them singletons. The sequencing input was blood. The receptor set was obtained from a girl aged 10 to 17 with multiple sclerosis.

This chain links TRBV4-1 with TRBJ2-7; 8 bases agree with TRBD2. Germline CDR1 reads MGHRA; CDR2 reads YSYEKL. This CDR3 spans 17 amino acids. Trimming took 1 base from V and 2 from J; bases not matched to a gene: 10. DNA for the CDR3: TGCGCCAGCAGCCAAGGTCCGGGGAACGGGGGGGCCTACGAGCAGTACTTC. Translated: CASSQGPGNGGAYEQYF.

The chain employs TRBV4-2 and TRBJ2-1, with 15 bases identical to TRBD2. Trimming cost V 5 bases and J 4 bases; bases outside gene matches: 3. The CDR3 is 16 residues long. Germline assignment: CDR1 LGHNA and CDR2 YNFKEQ. DNA for the CDR3: TGTGCCAGCAGCTGGACTAGCGGGGGGGATTACAATGAGCAGTTCTTC. Translated: CASSWTSGGDYNEQFF.

There are a few counts of this clonotype. J is TRBJ1-2 and V is TRBV20-1, with 7 bases identical to TRBD1. J gave up 5 bases and V 1 base, and 7 bases lay outside the gene matches. This CDR3 is built from 14 residues. The germline V gene has CDR1 DFQATT and CDR2 SNEGSKA (reference sequence). In nucleotides, the CDR3 is TGCAGTGCTAGAGGACAGGGATCGCGGTATGGCTACACCTTC. Residues: CSARGQGSRYGYTF.

This clonotype was detected only once. J is TRBJ2-5 and V is TRBV6-1; weak D call: TRBD2 (5 bases). Trimming removed 0 bases from V and 1 base from J, with 12 bases in between. This CDR3 has 16 amino acids. Germline V lookup: CDR1 MNHNS, CDR2 SASEGT. In DNA form, the CDR3 reads TGTGCCAGCAGTGAAGCGCCTGACTACCCCCAAGAGACCCAGTACTTC. Translating gives CASSEAPDYPQETQYF.

The V call is TRBV5-1, the J call TRBJ2-7; TRBD2 aligns across 8 bases. Germline trimming cut 7 bases from V and 2 bases from J; bases unmatched to any gene: 5. Germline V gene data show CDR1 as SGHRS and CDR2 as YFSETQ. This CDR3 has 13 amino acids. The DNA of the CDR3 is TGCGCCAGCGCCACTAGCGGTCCCTACGAGCAGTACTTC. Protein product: CASATSGPYEQYF. The variable domain in full, completed from reference TRBV5-1 and TRBJ2-7, reads KAGVTQTPRYLIKTRGQQVTLSCSPISGHRSVSWYQQTPGQGLQFLFEYFSETQRNKGNFPGRFSGRQFSNSRSEMNVSTLELGDSALYLCASATSGPYEQYFGPGTRLTVT.

This clonotype was recorded a few times. The J gene is TRBJ2-7, the V gene TRBV5-1; 14 bases map to TRBD2. The germline gives CDR1 SGHRS, CDR2 YFSETQ. Unmatched junction bases numbered 11, after V lost 4 bases and J lost 5 bases. CDR3 length: 17 residues. The CDR3 nucleotides read TGCGCCAGCAGCACAGGACTAGCGGGGGGCCAAGTCAACGAGCAGTACTTC. It specifies CASSTGLAGGQVNEQYF.

The chain couples TRBV29-1 to TRBJ2-3; TRBD2 matches 14 bases. Germline CDR1 and CDR2: SQVTM and ANQGSEA. Unmatched junction bases numbered 1, after V lost 4 bases and J lost 4 bases. The CDR3 length is 14 residues. The CDR3: CSVGLAGGADTQYF. The CDR3 DNA follows: TGCAGCGTTGGACTAGCGGGAGGGGCAGATACGCAGTATTTT.

The CDR3 loop is CASSLTAPDTQYF. CDR3 DNA: TGTGCCAGCAGCTTAACAGCGCCAGATACGCAGTATTTT. The V and J genes are TRBV7-3 and TRBJ2-3, with no clear D. V shed 0 bases and J shed 4 bases, with 5 bases lying between them. The CDR3 has 13 residues. CDR1 is SGHTA and CDR2 is FQGTGA in the germline V gene. Full variable domain (remainder filled in from reference TRBV7-3 and TRBJ2-3): GAGVSQTPSNKVTEKGKYVELRCDPISGHTALYWYRQSLGQGPEFLIYFQGTGAADDSGLPNDRFFAVRPEGSVSTLKIQRTERGDSAVYLCASSLTAPDTQYFGPGTRLTVL.

The V gene is TRBV27, the J gene TRBJ2-4; maybe TRBD1 (6 bases). The DNA end is more similar to TRBJ2-5, so the J call may be wrong. Germline V lookup: CDR1 MNHEY, CDR2 SMNVEV (reference sequence). This CDR3 has 15 residues. DNA for the CDR3: TGTGCCAGCAGTGCCGATGGACAGCCCTTAGGGACCCAGTACTTC. It codes for CASSADGQPLGTQYF.

The chain recombines TRBV6-5 with TRBJ1-5; D not certain. V lost 5 bases and J 7 bases, leaving 15 bases between the germline ends. Looked up from germline, CDR1 is MNHEY and CDR2 is SVGAGI. CDR3 length equals 14 residues. The CDR3 DNA follows: TGTGCCAGCAGTCCCGGTCCCGCTCGGCAGCCCCAGCATTTT. Translation: CASSPGPARQPQHF.

The chain recombines TRBV13 with TRBJ2-5; a weak D match, TRBD1 (5 bases). The germline V gene encodes CDR1 PRHDT and CDR2 FYEKMQ (reference sequence). This CDR3 spans 15 amino acids. V lost 3 bases, J lost 1 base, and 12 bases lay in between. The CDR3 bases are TGTGCCAGCAGCTTTTTCGTGACAGCCCAAGAGACCCAGTACTTC. It translates to CASSFFVTAQETQYF.

The chain links TRBV5-1 to TRBJ2-5, with D perhaps TRBD1 or TRBD2 (5 bases each). CDR3 length: 14 residues. Germline V gives CDR1 SGHRS, CDR2 YFSETQ. V was shortened by 3 bases and J by 5 bases, with 14 bases between the two germline ends. The CDR3 DNA is TGCGCCAGCAGCTCGGGACGGGCGTTGGAGACCCAGTACTTC. It encodes CASSSGRALETQYF.

This clonotype appeared a single time. V and J are TRBV29-1 and TRBJ2-1, with D maybe TRBD1 (6 bases). The CDR3 loop spans 15 amino acids. The V and J ends lost 3 bases and 3 bases respectively, with 15 bases between them. Germline V gene sequence: CDR1 SQVTM, CDR2 ANQGSEA. This chain's CDR3 is CSVEQDRPFYNEQFF. As DNA, the CDR3 is TGCAGCGTTGAGCAGGACAGACCTTTCTACAATGAGCAGTTCTTC.

This clonotype turned up a few times. CDR3 amino acids: CASSPGVGVTYNEQFF. DNA of the CDR3: TGTGCCAGCAGCCCCGGGGTAGGGGTGACCTACAATGAGCAGTTCTTC. The gene calls are TRBV27 and TRBJ2-1; D possibly uses TRBD1 or TRBD2 (5 bases each). Germline assignment: CDR1 MNHEY and CDR2 SMNVEV (reference sequence). V was cut by 6 bases and J by 2 bases, with 17 bases left in between. The CDR3 sequence is 16 residues long.

The chain employs TRBV29-1 and TRBJ1-1; tentative D call: TRBD1 (5 bases). V dropped 0 bases and J dropped 0 bases, with 11 bases sitting between them. CDR3 size: 15 residues. The V gene's germline CDR1 is SQVTM and CDR2 ANQGSEA. The CDR3 loop reads CSVEDKSGMNTEAFF. The CDR3 DNA follows: TGCAGCGTTGAAGATAAGTCAGGGATGAACACTGAAGCTTTCTTT.

The chain carries TRBV7-2 and TRBJ1-2; D gene uncertain. V dropped 1 base and J dropped 3 bases, with 12 bases sitting between them. Germline lookup yields CDR1 SGHTA and CDR2 FQGNSA. The CDR3 is 15 amino acids. The CDR3 reads CASSLELRGYYGYTF. CDR3 DNA sequence: TGTGCCAGCAGCTTAGAATTAAGAGGGTACTATGGCTACACCTTC.

As to this clonotype: A junction boundary mismatches the germline segment, possibly from a read error. This chain uses TRBV12-3 or TRBV12-4 with TRBJ2-1; D not resolved. The CDR3 is made up of 14 amino acids. The CDR3 protein is CAGSLAGRDSEQFF. The CDR3 region has the DNA TGTGCCGGCAGTTTAGCCGGTAGGGATAGTGAGCAGTTCTTC.

The chain links TRBV5-1 to TRBJ1-2; 8 nucleotides align to TRBD1. The J segment lost 0 bases and the V segment lost 4 bases, leaving 5 bases of the junction unmatched. CDR1 is SGHRS and CDR2 is YFSETQ in the germline V gene. The length of the CDR3 is 15 residues. The CDR3 loop reads CASSLTGDTNYGYTF. Written as DNA, the CDR3 is TGCGCCAGCAGCCTGACAGGGGATACTAACTATGGCTACACCTTC. Full variable domain (remainder filled in from reference TRBV5-1 and TRBJ1-2): KAGVTQTPRYLIKTRGQQVTLSCSPISGHRSVSWYQQTPGQGLQFLFEYFSETQRNKGNFPGRFSGRQFSNSRSEMNVSTLELGDSALYLCASSLTGDTNYGYTFGSGTRLTVV.

The chain uses TRBV6-6 and TRBJ2-7; perhaps TRBD1 as D (7 bases). The CDR3 contains 14 residues. The germline CDR1 and CDR2 sequences are MNHNY and SVGAGI (reference sequence). V lost 11 bases to trimming and J lost 0 bases, with 17 bases between them. CDR3 in amino acids: CAAAGQRTSYEQYF. The CDR3 DNA reads as TGTGCCGCGGCGGGACAGCGCACCTCCTACGAGCAGTACTTC.

The rearrangement uses TRBV27 and TRBJ1-1, with TRBD1 matching 12 bases. The CDR3 runs 18 residues. CDR1 MNHEY and CDR2 SMNVEV come from the germline V gene (reference sequence). J was trimmed by 0 bases and V by 5 bases; bases with no gene match: 10. The CDR3 region has the DNA TGTGCCAGCAGTGCAGTTGGGACAGGGGGCGGAATGAACACTGAAGCTTTCTTT. This gives the protein CASSAVGTGGGMNTEAFF.

This clonotype occurred a few times. This sequence joins TRBV10-1 and TRBJ2-5; 10 bases are shared with TRBD2. The CDR3 runs to 15 residues. V shed 3 bases, J shed 5 bases, and the junction held 6 bases outside the gene matches. Per the germline V gene, CDR1 is WNHNN and CDR2 is SYGVQD (reference sequence). The CDR3: CASSEEREGWETQYF. CDR3 DNA sequence: TGCGCCAGCAGTGAAGAGCGGGAGGGCTGGGAGACCCAGTACTTC.

This clonotype appeared a single time. The chain joins TRBV7-9 to TRBJ2-7; TRBD2 agrees at 9 bases. The CDR3 sequence is 16 residues long. CDR1 SEHNR and CDR2 FQNEAQ come from the germline V gene (reference sequence). The J segment lost 5 bases and the V segment lost 4 bases, leaving 12 bases of the junction unmatched. CDR3 residues: CASSYDASGASHEQYF. CDR3 DNA: TGTGCCAGCAGCTATGACGCTAGCGGGGCTTCTCACGAGCAGTACTTC.

The chain uses TRBV14 and TRBJ2-1; D possibly corresponds to TRBD2 (5 bases). Germline assignment: CDR1 SGHDN and CDR2 FVKESK. The CDR3 runs to 16 residues. Trimming removed 1 base from V and 7 bases from J, with 17 bases in between. The CDR3 here is CASSQVSAEVQNEQFF. CDR3 nucleotides: TGTGCCAGCAGCCAAGTCTCTGCGGAGGTGCAAAATGAGCAGTTCTTC.